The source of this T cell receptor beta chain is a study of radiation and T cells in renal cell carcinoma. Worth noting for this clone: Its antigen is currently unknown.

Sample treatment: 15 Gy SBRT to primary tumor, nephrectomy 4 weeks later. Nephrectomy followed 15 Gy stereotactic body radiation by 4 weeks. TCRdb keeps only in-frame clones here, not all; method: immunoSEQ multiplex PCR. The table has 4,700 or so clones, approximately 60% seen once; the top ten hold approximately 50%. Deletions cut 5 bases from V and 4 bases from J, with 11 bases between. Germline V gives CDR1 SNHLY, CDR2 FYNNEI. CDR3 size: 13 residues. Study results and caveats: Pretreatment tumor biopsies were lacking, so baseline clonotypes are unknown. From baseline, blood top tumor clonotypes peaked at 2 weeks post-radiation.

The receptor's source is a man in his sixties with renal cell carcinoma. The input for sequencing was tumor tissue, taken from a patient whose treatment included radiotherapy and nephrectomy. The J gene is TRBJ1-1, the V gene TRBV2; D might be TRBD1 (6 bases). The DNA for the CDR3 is TGTGCCAGCAGTTTACAGGGAGCCACTGAAGCTTTCTTT. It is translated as CASSLQGATEAFF.